The 7 T cell receptor beta chains listed next were all sequenced from one sample in a study of response to subunit inactivated influenza vaccine. One entry per CDR3 protein, called by TCRdb with MiXCR from the RT-PCR reads. The data contain about 190,000 distinct CDR3 sequences, 13% to 15% of them singletons. The starting material was CD8+ T cells sorted from PBMCs, obtained less than 6 days after vaccination. The receptors stem from a middle-aged man who received an inactivated influenza vaccine.

The chain employs TRBV12-3 or TRBV12-4 and TRBJ2-7; D uncertain. This CDR3 spans 12 amino acids. The germline V and J ends were trimmed by 7 bases and 0 bases, with 7 bases remaining between them. CDR3 in DNA: TGTGCCAGCACCGGTGGCTCCTACGAGCAGTACTTC. Amino acids: CASTGGSYEQYF.

This clonotype occurred a few times. This rearrangement joins TRBV7-9 to TRBJ1-1; 10 bases agree with TRBD1. The CDR3 is 15 amino acids. Germline V gives CDR1 SEHNR, CDR2 FQNEAQ (reference sequence). V dropped 4 bases and J dropped 0; count of bases not matched to a gene: 2. CDR3 sequence reads: CASSSGQGMNTEAFF. The CDR3 bases are TGTGCCAGCAGCTCGGGACAGGGGATGAACACTGAAGCTTTCTTT.

This clonotype was seen at least ten times. The chain is built from TRBV27 and TRBJ2-1; D may be TRBD2 (5 bases). The CDR3 length is 13 residues. V dropped 3 bases and J dropped 9 bases, with 12 bases sitting between them. CDR1 and CDR2 (germline): MNHEY, SMNVEV (reference sequence). This chain's CDR3 is CASSFPGGFEQFF. Written as DNA, the CDR3 is TGTGCCAGCAGTTTCCCTGGCGGGTTTGAGCAGTTCTTC.

This clonotype occurred a few times. The gene calls are TRBV28 and TRBJ1-5, with D possibly being TRBD1 (5 bases). Germline V gene data show CDR1 as MDHEN and CDR2 as SYDVKM. V lost 3 bases and J lost 15, with 21 bases in between. The CDR3 consists of 14 residues. The CDR3 loop reads CASSLAGNLPPRHF. The CDR3 region has the DNA TGTGCCAGCAGTTTGGCAGGGAACCTTCCCCCTCGGCATTTT.

This clonotype was recorded a few times. The chain has TRBV6-1 and TRBJ2-3; TRBD2 agrees at 9 bases. Germline V gene lookup returns CDR1 MNHNS and CDR2 SASEGT. V shed 2 bases, J shed 0 bases, and the junction held 3 bases outside the gene matches. CDR3 length equals 16 residues. The CDR3 nucleotides read TGTGCCAGCAGTGAAAAGGGACTAGCTAGCACAGATACGCAGTATTTT. Amino acid sequence: CASSEKGLASTDTQYF.

The gene calls are TRBV29-1 and TRBJ2-2, with D unresolved. This CDR3 has 12 residues. V was cut by 7 bases and J by 3 bases, with 9 bases left in between. The V gene's germline CDR1 is SQVTM and CDR2 ANQGSEA. For the CDR3, the DNA is TGCAGCGGCCGGACCGACACCGGGGAGCTGTTTTTT. It encodes CSGRTDTGELFF.

This clonotype was found a few times. The chain joins TRBV5-1 to TRBJ2-3; 12 bases align to TRBD2. Trimming cost V 4 bases and J 3 bases; bases outside gene matches: 12. Germline lookup yields CDR1 SGHRS and CDR2 YFSETQ. The CDR3 sequence is 18 residues long. CDR3 sequence (DNA): TGCGCCAGCAGCCGACTATTTACAGGACTAGCGGGGACAGATACGCAGTATTTT. Translation: CASSRLFTGLAGTDTQYF. The variable domain in full, completed from reference TRBV5-1 and TRBJ2-3, reads KAGVTQTPRYLIKTRGQQVTLSCSPISGHRSVSWYQQTPGQGLQFLFEYFSETQRNKGNFPGRFSGRQFSNSRSEMNVSTLELGDSALYLCASSRLFTGLAGTDTQYFGPGTRLTVL.